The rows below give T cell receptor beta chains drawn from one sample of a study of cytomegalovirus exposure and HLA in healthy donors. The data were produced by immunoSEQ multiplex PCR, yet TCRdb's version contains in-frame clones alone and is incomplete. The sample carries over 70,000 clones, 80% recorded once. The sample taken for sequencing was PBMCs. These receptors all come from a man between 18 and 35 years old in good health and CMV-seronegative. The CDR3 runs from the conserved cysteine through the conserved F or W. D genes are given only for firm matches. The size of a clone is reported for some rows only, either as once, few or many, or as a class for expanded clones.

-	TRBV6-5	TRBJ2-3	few	CASSTGWADTQYF	TGTGCCAGCAGTACAGGGTGGGCAGATACGCAGTATTTT
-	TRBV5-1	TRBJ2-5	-	CASTTKGGAETRYF	TGCGCCAGCACGACCAAGGGGGGGGCGGAGACCCGGTACTTC
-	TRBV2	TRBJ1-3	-	CASIRPGFSSGNTIYF	TGTGCCAGCATTAGACCAGGGTTTAGCTCTGGAAACACCATATATTTT
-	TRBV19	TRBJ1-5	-	CASSKWDNSNQPQHF	TGTGCCAGTAGCAAGTGGGACAATAGCAATCAGCCCCAGCATTTT
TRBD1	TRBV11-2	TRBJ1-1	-	CASSQQGYTEAFF	TGTGCCAGCAGCCAACAGGGGTACACTGAAGCTTTCTTT
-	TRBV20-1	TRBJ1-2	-	CSASEAYGYTF	TGCAGTGCTAGCGAAGCTTATGGCTACACCTTC
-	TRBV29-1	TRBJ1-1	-	CSVDAGPVRGNTEAFF	TGCAGCGTTGATGCGGGACCGGTGAGGGGTAACACTGAAGCTTTCTTT
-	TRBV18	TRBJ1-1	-	CASSPEAFTEAFF	TGTGCCAGCTCACCAGAAGCGTTCACTGAAGCTTTCTTT
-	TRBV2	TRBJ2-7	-	CASLPVPTYEQYF	TGTGCCAGCCTACCGGTGCCGACCTACGAGCAGTACTTC
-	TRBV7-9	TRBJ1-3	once	CASSFRDTWRNTIYF	TGTGCCAGCAGCTTCCGGGACACCTGGCGAAACACCATATATTTT
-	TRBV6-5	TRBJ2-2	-	CASSSGAAGELFF	TGTGCCAGCAGTTCCGGCGCGGCCGGGGAGCTGTTTTTT
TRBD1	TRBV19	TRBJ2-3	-	CASSTSLPDRGFTDTQYF	TGTGCCAGTAGTACCTCCCTCCCTGACAGGGGTTTCACAGATACGCAGTATTTT
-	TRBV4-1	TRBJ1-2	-	CASSQDQYGYTF	TGCGCCAGCAGCCAAGACCAATATGGCTACACCTTC
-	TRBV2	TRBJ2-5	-	CASRAVPYGIETQYF	TGTGCCAGCAGAGCCGTCCCGTATGGTATCGAGACCCAGTACTTC
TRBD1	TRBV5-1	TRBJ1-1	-	CASSAGTGLGNTEAFF	TGCGCCAGCAGCGCCGGGACAGGGTTGGGGAACACTGAAGCTTTCTTT
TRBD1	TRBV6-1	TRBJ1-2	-	CASSSGTAFDGYTF	TGTGCCAGCAGTTCCGGGACAGCTTTCGATGGCTACACCTTC
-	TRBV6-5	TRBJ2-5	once	CASSEGRETQYF	TGTGCCAGCAGTGAGGGTAGGGAGACCCAGTACTTC
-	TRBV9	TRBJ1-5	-	CASSSQGTGNQPQHF	TGTGCCAGCAGCTCACAGGGTACCGGCAATCAGCCCCAGCATTTT